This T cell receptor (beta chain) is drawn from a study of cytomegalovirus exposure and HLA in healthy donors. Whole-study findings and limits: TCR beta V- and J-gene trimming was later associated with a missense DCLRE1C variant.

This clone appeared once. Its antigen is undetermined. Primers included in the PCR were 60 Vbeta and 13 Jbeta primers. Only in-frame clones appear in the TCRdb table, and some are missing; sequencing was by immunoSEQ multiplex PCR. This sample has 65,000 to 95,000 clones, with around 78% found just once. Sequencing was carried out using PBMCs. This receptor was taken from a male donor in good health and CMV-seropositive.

The CDR3 nucleotides are TGTGCCAGCAGTGAATCCAGGAACCCCTACAATGAGCAGTTCTTC. This encodes CASSESRNPYNEQFF. The chain carries TRBV25-1 and TRBJ2-1; no definite D call. The length of the CDR3 is 15 residues. Trimming cost V 1 base and J 2 bases, with 9 bases left between them. Germline V gene lookup returns CDR1 MGHDK and CDR2 SYGVNS.